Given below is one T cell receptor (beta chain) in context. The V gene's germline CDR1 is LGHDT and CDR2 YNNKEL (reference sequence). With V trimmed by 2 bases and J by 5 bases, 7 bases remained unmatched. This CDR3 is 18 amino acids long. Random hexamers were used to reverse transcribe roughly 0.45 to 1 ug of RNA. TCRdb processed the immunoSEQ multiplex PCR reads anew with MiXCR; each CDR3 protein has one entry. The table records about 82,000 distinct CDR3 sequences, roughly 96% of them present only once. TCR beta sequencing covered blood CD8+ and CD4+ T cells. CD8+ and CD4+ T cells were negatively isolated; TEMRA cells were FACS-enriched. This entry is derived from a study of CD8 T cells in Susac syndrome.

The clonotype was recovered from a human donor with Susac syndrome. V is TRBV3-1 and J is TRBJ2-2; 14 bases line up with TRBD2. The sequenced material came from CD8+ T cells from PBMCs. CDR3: CASSQRLAGGPGTGELFF. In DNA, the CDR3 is TGTGCCAGCAGCCAACGACTAGCGGGGGGGCCGGGGACCGGGGAGCTGTTTTTT.